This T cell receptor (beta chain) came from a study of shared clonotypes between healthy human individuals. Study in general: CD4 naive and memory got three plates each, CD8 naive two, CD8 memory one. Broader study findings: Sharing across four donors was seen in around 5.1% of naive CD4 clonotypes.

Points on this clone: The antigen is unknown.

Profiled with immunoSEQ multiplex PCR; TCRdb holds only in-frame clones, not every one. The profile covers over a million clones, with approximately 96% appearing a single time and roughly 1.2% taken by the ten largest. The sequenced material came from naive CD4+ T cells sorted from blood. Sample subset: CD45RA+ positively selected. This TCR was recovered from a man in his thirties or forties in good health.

CDR3 sequence: CASSLDVWQGGETQYF. In DNA form, the CDR3 reads TGTGCCAGCAGCTTAGATGTTTGGCAGGGTGGAGAGACCCAGTACTTC. This chain links TRBV11-2 with TRBJ2-5; tentatively, D is TRBD1 (5 bases). The CDR3 is made up of 16 amino acids. V was cut by 0 bases and J by 4 bases, with 15 bases left in between. CDR1 is SGHAT, CDR2 FQNNGV, per germline. Looking up the rest from reference TRBV11-2 and TRBJ2-5 gives the full variable domain: EAGVAQSPRYKIIEKRQSVAFWCNPISGHATLYWYQQILGQGPKLLIQFQNNGVVDDSQLPKDRFSAERLKGVDSTLKIQPAKLEDSAVYLCASSLDVWQGGETQYFGPGTRLLVL.